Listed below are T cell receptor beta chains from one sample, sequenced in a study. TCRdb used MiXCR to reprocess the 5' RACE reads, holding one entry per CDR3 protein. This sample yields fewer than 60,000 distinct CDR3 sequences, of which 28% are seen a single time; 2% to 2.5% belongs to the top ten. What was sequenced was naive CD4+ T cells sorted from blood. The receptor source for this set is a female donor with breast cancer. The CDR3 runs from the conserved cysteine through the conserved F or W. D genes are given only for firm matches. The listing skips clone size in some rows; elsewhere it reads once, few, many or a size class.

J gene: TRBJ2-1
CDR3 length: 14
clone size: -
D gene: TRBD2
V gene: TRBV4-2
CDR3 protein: CASSTTSGYNEQFF
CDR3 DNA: TGTGCCAGCAGTACCACTAGCGGTTACAATGAGCAGTTCTTC

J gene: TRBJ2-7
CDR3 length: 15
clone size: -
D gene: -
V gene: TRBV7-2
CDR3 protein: CASSFEDRKSYEQYF
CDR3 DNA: TGTGCCAGCAGCTTCGAGGATCGGAAGAGCTACGAGCAGTACTTC

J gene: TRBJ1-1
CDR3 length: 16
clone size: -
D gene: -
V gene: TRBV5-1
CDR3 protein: CASSLGSAGLGTEAFF
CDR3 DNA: TGCGCCAGCAGCTTGGGTTCGGCAGGGTTAGGCACTGAAGCTTTCTTT

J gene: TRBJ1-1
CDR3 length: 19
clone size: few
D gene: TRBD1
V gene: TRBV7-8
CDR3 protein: CASSSPPGTGGETTFGAFF
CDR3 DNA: TGTGCCAGCAGCTCCCCTCCGGGGACAGGGGGCGAGACCACGTTTGGGGCTTTCTTT

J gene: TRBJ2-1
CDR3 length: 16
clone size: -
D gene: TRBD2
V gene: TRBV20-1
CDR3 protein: CSARDRVTSVTDEQFF
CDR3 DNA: TGCAGTGCTAGAGATCGTGTGACTAGCGTTACCGATGAGCAGTTCTTC

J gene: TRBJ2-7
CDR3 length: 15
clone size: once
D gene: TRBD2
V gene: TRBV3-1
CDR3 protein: CASSQRRESSYEQYF
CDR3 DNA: TGTGCCAGCAGCCAAAGGCGGGAGAGCTCCTACGAGCAGTACTTC

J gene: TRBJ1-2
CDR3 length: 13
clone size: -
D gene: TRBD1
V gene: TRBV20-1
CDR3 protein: CSAGDRANYGYTF
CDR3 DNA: TGCAGTGCTGGGGACAGAGCTAACTATGGCTACACCTTC

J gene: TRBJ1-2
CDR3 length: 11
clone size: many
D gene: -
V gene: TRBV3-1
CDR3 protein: CASSSGQGYTF
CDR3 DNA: TGTGCCAGCAGCTCCGGACAGGGCTACACCTTC

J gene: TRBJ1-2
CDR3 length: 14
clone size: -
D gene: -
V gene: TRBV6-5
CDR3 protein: CASSSTAGLYGYTF
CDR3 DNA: TGTGCCAGCAGCTCCACAGCGGGGTTATATGGCTACACCTTC

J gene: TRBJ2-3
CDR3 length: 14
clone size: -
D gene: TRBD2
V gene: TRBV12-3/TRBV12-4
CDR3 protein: CASSLAGITDTQYF
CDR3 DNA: TGTGCCAGCAGTCTAGCGGGGATCACAGATACGCAGTATTTT

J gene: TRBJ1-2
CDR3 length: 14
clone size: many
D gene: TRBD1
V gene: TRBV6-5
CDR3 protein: CASSPGDRVAGYTF
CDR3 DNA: TGTGCCAGCAGTCCCGGGGACAGGGTGGCTGGCTACACCTTC

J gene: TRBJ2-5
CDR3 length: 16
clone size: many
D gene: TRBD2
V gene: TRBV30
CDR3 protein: CAWSVLAGGPRETQYF
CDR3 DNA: TGTGCCTGGAGTGTTCTAGCGGGAGGGCCGAGGGAGACCCAGTACTTC

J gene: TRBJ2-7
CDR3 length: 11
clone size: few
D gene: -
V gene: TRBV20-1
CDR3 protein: CSARIGHEQYF
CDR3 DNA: TGCAGTGCTAGAATAGGCCACGAGCAGTACTTC

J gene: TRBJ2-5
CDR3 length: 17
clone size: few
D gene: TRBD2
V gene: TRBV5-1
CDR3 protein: CASSPGGLAGGEETQYF
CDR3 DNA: TGCGCCAGCAGCCCTGGAGGACTAGCGGGGGGTGAAGAGACCCAGTACTTC

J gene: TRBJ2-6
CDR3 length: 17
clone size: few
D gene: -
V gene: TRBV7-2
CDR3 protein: CASSFQALSSGANVLTF
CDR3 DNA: TGTGCCAGCAGCTTTCAGGCCCTGAGCTCTGGGGCCAACGTCCTGACTTTC

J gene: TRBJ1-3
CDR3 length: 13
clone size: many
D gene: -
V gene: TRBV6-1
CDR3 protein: CASTVNSGNTIYF
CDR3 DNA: TGTGCCAGCACAGTGAACTCTGGAAACACCATATATTTT

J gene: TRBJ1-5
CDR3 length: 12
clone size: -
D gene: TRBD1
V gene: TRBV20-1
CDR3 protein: CSVGQGDQPEHF
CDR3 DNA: TGCAGTGTGGGACAGGGTGATCAGCCCGAGCATTTT

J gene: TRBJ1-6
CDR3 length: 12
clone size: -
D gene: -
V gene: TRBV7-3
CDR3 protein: CASSTNNSPLHF
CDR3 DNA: TGTGCCAGCAGTACGAATAATTCACCCCTCCACTTT

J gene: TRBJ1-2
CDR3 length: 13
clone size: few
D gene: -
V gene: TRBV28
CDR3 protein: CASSFGANYGYTF
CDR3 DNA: TGTGCCAGCAGTTTTGGGGCTAACTATGGCTACACCTTC

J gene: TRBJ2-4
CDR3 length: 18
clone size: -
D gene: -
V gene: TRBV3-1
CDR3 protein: CASSQDTDFGIAKNIQYF
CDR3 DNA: TGTGCCAGCAGCCAAGACACTGACTTCGGGATAGCCAAAAACATTCAGTACTTC

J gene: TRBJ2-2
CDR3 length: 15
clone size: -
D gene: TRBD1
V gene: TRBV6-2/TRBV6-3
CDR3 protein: CASSRDRGNTGELFF
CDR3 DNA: TGTGCCAGCAGTCGCGACAGGGGGAACACCGGGGAGCTGTTTTTT

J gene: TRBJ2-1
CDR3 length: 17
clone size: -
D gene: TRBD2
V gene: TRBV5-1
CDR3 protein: CASSGGTSGINRDEQFF
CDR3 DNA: TGCGCCAGCAGCGGGGGGACTAGCGGGATCAATCGGGATGAGCAGTTCTTC

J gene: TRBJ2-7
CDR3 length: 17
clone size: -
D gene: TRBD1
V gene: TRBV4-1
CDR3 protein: CASSQFNTGQGHYEQYF
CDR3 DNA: TGCGCCAGCAGCCAATTCAATACCGGACAGGGCCACTACGAGCAGTACTTC

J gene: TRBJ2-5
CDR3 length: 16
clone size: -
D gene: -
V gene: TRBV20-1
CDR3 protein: CSAIPRGRAGWETQYF
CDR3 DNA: TGCAGTGCCATTCCGCGGGGACGGGCGGGGTGGGAGACCCAGTACTTC

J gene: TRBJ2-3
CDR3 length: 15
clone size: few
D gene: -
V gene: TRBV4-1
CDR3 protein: CASSQGRAATDTQYF
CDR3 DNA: TGCGCCAGCAGCCAAGGAAGGGCGGCGACAGATACGCAGTATTTT

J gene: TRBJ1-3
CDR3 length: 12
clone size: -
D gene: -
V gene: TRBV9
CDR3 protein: CASSVSGNTIYF
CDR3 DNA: TGTGCCAGCAGCGTATCTGGAAACACCATATATTTT

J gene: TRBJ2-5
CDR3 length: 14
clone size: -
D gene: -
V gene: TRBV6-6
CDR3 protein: CASRPTGEGETQYF
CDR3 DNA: TGTGCCAGCAGGCCGACAGGGGAGGGCGAGACCCAGTACTTC

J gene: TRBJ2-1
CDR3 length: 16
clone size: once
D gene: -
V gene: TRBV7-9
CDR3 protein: CASSLDRYRSYNEQFF
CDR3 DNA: TGTGCCAGCAGCTTAGATCGCTATCGCTCCTACAATGAGCAGTTCTTC

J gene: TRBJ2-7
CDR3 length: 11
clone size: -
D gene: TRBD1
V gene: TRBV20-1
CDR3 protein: CSARAGGEQYF
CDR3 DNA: TGCAGTGCTAGAGCAGGGGGCGAGCAGTACTTC

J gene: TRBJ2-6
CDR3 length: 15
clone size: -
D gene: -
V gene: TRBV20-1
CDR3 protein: CSAKQGIAGANVLTF
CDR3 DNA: TGCAGTGCAAAACAGGGAATCGCTGGGGCCAACGTCCTGACTTTC

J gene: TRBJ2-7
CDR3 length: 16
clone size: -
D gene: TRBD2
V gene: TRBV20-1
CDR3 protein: CSARDRTSGDPYEQYF
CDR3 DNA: TGCAGTGCTAGAGATAGGACTAGCGGGGATCCGTACGAGCAGTACTTC

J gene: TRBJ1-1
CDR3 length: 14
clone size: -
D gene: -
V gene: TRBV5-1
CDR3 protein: CASSFEGRGTEAFF
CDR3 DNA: TGCGCCAGCAGCTTTGAGGGCCGCGGCACTGAAGCTTTCTTT

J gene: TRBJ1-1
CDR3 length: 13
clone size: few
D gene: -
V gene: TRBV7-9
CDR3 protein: CASHGQTNTEAFF
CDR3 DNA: TGTGCCAGCCACGGACAAACGAACACTGAAGCTTTCTTT

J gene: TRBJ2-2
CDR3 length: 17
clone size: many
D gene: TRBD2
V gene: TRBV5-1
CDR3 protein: CASSLAPRLANTGELFF
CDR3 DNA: TGCGCCAGCAGCTTGGCCCCGAGACTAGCAAACACCGGGGAGCTGTTTTTT

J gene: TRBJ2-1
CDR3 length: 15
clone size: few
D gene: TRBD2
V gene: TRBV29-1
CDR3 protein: CSARVAGVEIFEQFF
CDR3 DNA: TGCAGCGCCCGAGTAGCGGGGGTTGAGATATTTGAGCAGTTCTTC

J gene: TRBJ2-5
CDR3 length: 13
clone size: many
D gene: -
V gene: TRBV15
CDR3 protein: CATSNEARETQYF
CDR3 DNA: TGTGCCACCAGCAACGAGGCACGGGAGACCCAGTACTTC

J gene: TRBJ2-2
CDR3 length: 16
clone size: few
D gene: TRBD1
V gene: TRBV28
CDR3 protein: CASSPRPGQGTGELFF
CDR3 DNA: TGTGCCAGCAGTCCCCGACCGGGACAGGGCACCGGGGAGCTGTTTTTT

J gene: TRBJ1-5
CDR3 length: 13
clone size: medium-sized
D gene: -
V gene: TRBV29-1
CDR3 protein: CSVEYAGGQPQHF
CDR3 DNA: TGCAGCGTTGAATACGCAGGTGGTCAGCCCCAGCATTTT

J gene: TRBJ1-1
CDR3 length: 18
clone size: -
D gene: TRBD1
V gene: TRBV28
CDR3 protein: CASTYYTRTGSLNTEAFF
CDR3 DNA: TGTGCCAGCACCTACTACACTAGGACAGGGTCCCTTAACACTGAAGCTTTCTTT

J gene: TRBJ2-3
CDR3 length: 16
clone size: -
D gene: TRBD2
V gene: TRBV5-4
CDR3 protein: CASSKGLAGGIDTQYF
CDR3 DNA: TGTGCCAGCAGCAAGGGACTAGCGGGAGGAATAGATACGCAGTATTTT

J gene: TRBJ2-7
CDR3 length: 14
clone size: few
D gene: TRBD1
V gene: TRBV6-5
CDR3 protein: CASSPGQGGYEQYF
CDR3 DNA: TGTGCCAGCAGTCCGGGACAGGGAGGGTACGAGCAGTACTTC

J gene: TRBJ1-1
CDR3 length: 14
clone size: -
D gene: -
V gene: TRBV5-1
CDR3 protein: CASSRQVENTEAFF
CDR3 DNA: TGCGCCAGCAGCAGACAGGTAGAGAACACTGAAGCTTTCTTT